Included here is one T cell receptor (beta chain) sequence, with context. Its target is unknown. The repertoire was sequenced with immunoSEQ multiplex PCR; TCRdb's copy has only in-frame clones and lacks some. The table lists a few hundred thousand clones, approximately 92% of them singletons. Treatment in this sample: around 19 received Ad26.COV2.S at low or high dose, single or two shots; 5 received placebo; per-sample allocation not given. Day 63 after the first injection of vaccine or placebo was the sampling time. The ends were cut back, 3 bases at V and 5 bases at J, with 20 bases in the middle. This CDR3 comprises 15 residues. The germline V gene has CDR1 DFQATT and CDR2 SNEGSKA (reference sequence). The record originates from a study of Ad26.COV2.S vaccination and SARS-CoV-2 variants. Across the whole study: Recipients of Ad26.COV2.S got it intramuscularly, once or twice 56 days apart. Findings and limits, study-wide: Vaccine recipients posted higher spike-specific TCR breadth than their placebo counterparts.

This specimen consisted of peripheral blood, obtained in a trial of Ad26.COV2.S vaccine versus placebo. The chain recombines TRBV20-1 with TRBJ2-7; a weak D match, TRBD2 (5 bases). The origin of this receptor is a person between 18 and 60 years old who received the Ad26.COV2.S COVID-19 vaccine or a placebo. This CDR3 reads CSASEGGRALDEQYF. CDR3 bases: TGCAGTGCTAGTGAGGGCGGTCGAGCCCTCGACGAGCAGTACTTC.